This TCR beta chain came from a study of OX40 agonist ivuxolimab in advanced cancers. About the study as a whole: Ivuxolimab, which targeted the costimulatory receptor OX40 (CD134), was an agonistic, fully human IgG2 monoclonal antibody. Partial responses occurred in three dose-escalation patients: two with cutaneous melanoma and one with hepatocellular carcinoma. The paper describes the monotherapy dose-escalation part (N of about 55 patients) of the phase I trial of ivuxolimab. Of the roughly 52 dose-escalation patients, hepatocellular carcinoma was present in around 20, melanoma in approximately 15, renal cell carcinoma in 9 and head and neck cancer in 9. Patients were allowed to have had prior anti-PD-1, anti-PD-L1 or anti-CTLA-4 therapy, and 30% to 40% of the dose-escalation patients had been treated with checkpoint inhibitors. The point of sequencing TCRbeta in the periphery was to test whether ivuxolimab changed TCR sequence diversity and drove clonal T-cell expansion. Intravenous ivuxolimab was administered to patients every 2 weeks at six dose levels: 0.01, 0.1, 0.3, 1.5, 3 and 10 mg/kg. In the dose-escalation cohort, 82.7% of patients were male, and the mean age was around 60 years, with a range of about 23 to 85.

Patients with a history of autoimmune disease or receiving systemic immunosuppression were excluded from the trial. Peripheral blood for TCR sequencing was drawn from every dose cohort at baseline, at cycle 4 day 1 and at cycle 7 day 1. The samples were drawn from a first-in-human, open-label, multicenter phase I dose-escalation trial of ivuxolimab. Adults with locally advanced or metastatic melanoma, renal cell, hepatocellular, or head and neck squamous cell carcinoma were enrolled in the trial. Before TCR sequencing, CD4+ T cells and CD8+ T cells were sorted from peripheral blood as separate populations. V and J are truncated by 1 base and 2 bases respectively, leaving an intervening sequence of 6 bases. According to the germline V gene, CDR1 reads SGDLS and CDR2 reads YYNGEE. The CDR3 spans 13 residues, from the cysteine through the phenylalanine. This entry keeps only the CDR3 DNA: 39 bases, framed from base 1.

As concerns this clone: Its antigen is not yet known. Per-nucleotide qualities are absent, and no much larger clonotype sits a single base away.

Genomic DNA was extracted from sorted cells for sequencing of the TCRbeta CDR3 region. The immunoSEQ Assay was used to sequence the TCRbeta CDR3 regions. This is the immuneACCESS table as TCRdb keeps it, with only in-frame sequences that have V and J called. A part of the clones is gone; compared with another copy, unresolved V genes explain less than half, and the rest is unexplained. The sample data list approximately 90,000 clones, and 91% of these were observed just once. The top ten clones comprise roughly 2.6% of the sample. What the study reported, not specific to this receptor: Partial responders in the 0.1-3.0 mg/kg groups had among the lowest normalized peripheral clonal expansion, especially among CD8+ T cells. At doses of 0.1 to 3.0 mg/kg, clonal expansion of both CD4+ and CD8+ T cells in blood was seen between baseline and week 6. On average, CD8+ T cells showed more expanded clones than CD4+ T cells after ivuxolimab. Antigen specificity was not determined for the clonally expanded peripheral T cells. Low levels of normalized T-cell clonal expansion were also seen in some nonresponding patients.

The V gene is TRBV9 and the J gene is TRBJ2-5; confidence is insufficient to name the D gene. This TCR was recovered from an adult with an advanced solid tumor such as melanoma, head and neck, liver or kidney cancer. Sample: CD4+ or CD8+ T cells sorted from blood, taken in a trial of the OX40 agonist ivuxolimab. The base sequence is TGTGCCAGCAGCGTACAACAACAAGAGACCCAGTACTTC. This gives the protein CASSVQQQETQYF.